The 7 T cell receptor beta chains below all came from one sample that was sequenced in a study of blood T cell repertoires in COVID-19. Sequenced by immunoSEQ multiplex PCR; TCRdb stores in-frame clones only, minus some. The repertoire holds some 350,000 clones, with more than 70% as singletons. Sequenced: peripheral blood. The receptor set was obtained from a young man with active or convalescent COVID-19.

This clone was seen only a few times. The CDR3 DNA is TGTGCCAGCAGACCCCGGGGTCTTAACTATGGCTACACCTTC. Amino acids: CASRPRGLNYGYTF. The J gene is TRBJ1-2, the V gene TRBV6-5; D remains ambiguous. The CDR3 is 14 residues long. The germline V gene has CDR1 MNHEY and CDR2 SVGAGI. Trimming shortened V by 6 bases and J by 1 base, and 12 bases separated the two germline ends.

The chain has TRBV11-2 and TRBJ2-7; 7 positions match TRBD1. CDR1 SGHAT and CDR2 FQNNGV come from the germline V gene. After removal of 0 bases from V and 5 bases from J, the junction contained 7 bases not matched to a gene. CDR3 length equals 15 residues. The CDR3 bases are TGTGCCAGCAGCTTAGATGTAACAGGGGCGGACGAGCAGTACTTC. Residues: CASSLDVTGADEQYF.

The chain carries TRBV5-4 and TRBJ2-7, with D possibly TRBD1 on 5 matching bases. The length of the CDR3 is 14 residues. Germline-derived CDR1 and CDR2 are SGHNT and YYREEE (reference sequence). V lost 0 bases to trimming and J lost 6 bases, with 13 bases between them. CDR3 coding DNA: TGTGCCAGCAGCTTGGCAGGGTCCCGTTCCGAGCAGTACTTC. Protein: CASSLAGSRSEQYF. Filled out from reference TRBV5-4 and TRBJ2-7, the complete variable domain reads ETGVTQSPTHLIKTRGQQVTLRCSSQSGHNTVSWYQQALGQGPQFIFQYYREEENGRGNFPPRFSGLQFPNYSSELNVNALELDDSALYLCASSLAGSRSEQYFGPGTRLTVT.

The DNA of the CDR3 is TGTGCCAGCAGCGAAGTTAGTAGCGTCCTCGGGGAGCAGTTCTTC. Translation gives CASSEVSSVLGEQFF. The chain couples TRBV9 to TRBJ2-1; possibly TRBD2 for D (5 bases). There are 15 residues in the CDR3. Germline CDR1 and CDR2: SGDLS and YYNGEE. Trimming shortened V by 3 bases and J by 10 bases, and 20 bases separated the two germline ends.

The gene calls are TRBV6-5 and TRBJ1-2; the match to TRBD1 covers 8 bases. V lost 5 bases to trimming and J lost 5 bases; unmatched junction nucleotides: 4. Germline-derived CDR1 and CDR2 are MNHEY and SVGAGI. This CDR3 is 13 amino acids long. The CDR3 region has the DNA TGTGCCAGCAGTCCGGACAGGGTATATGGCTACACCTTC. This sequence encodes CASSPDRVYGYTF.

The J gene is TRBJ2-3, the V gene TRBV5-1; 9 nucleotides match TRBD2. The CDR3 runs 14 residues. Germline lookup yields CDR1 SGHRS and CDR2 YFSETQ. With V trimmed by 5 bases and J by 3 bases, 4 bases remained unmatched. This CDR3 reads CASRPLAGTDTQYF. The CDR3 coding sequence is TGCGCCAGCAGGCCTCTAGCGGGAACAGATACGCAGTATTTT.

The rearrangement joins TRBV6-5 to TRBJ1-4; D may be TRBD1 (5 bases). The length of the CDR3 is 14 residues. Per germline, CDR1 MNHEY and CDR2 SVGAGI. V lost 4 bases to trimming and J lost 5 bases, with 11 bases between them. The CDR3 nucleotides read TGTGCCAGCAGTTCCCAGGGAAGGAATGAAAAACTGTTTTTT. Translated: CASSSQGRNEKLFF.